This T cell receptor beta chain came from a study of blood T cell repertoires in COVID-19 (dated by TCRdb to 2020 to 2021). General notes on the study: The collaborator samples originated in the United States, Italy and Spain and spanned the acute and convalescent phases of COVID-19. The material from the prospective study consisted of cDNA or gDNA derived from T cells, B-cell-depleted T cells, or PBMCs. Deeply sampled blood TCRbeta repertoires from subjects exposed to, actively infected with, or recovered from COVID-19 were included in the dataset. A freely available public database, intended as a resource for researchers studying the immune response to SARS-CoV-2, is where the repertoires were released. Samples came from the ongoing ImmuneRACE study (first 160 participants) plus 1,254 subjects from 6 global collaborators. Nearly every sample came with metadata listing a de-identified subject ID, COVID-19 status, age in years and sex. HLA class I and class II types, where available, came from metadata supplied by the sample provider rather than from assay-based typing. Study-level results and caveats: The amount of clinical and demographic metadata varied by source and participant and was provided uncurated.

TCRbeta CDR3 regions were amplified from genomic DNA by means of the immunoSEQ Assay, a bias-controlled multiplex PCR. For the original study's pipeline: Within the assay, amplification of reference gene primers was used to estimate how many nucleated cells each sample contained. Sequence reads were collapsed and filtered to measure the absolute abundance of every unique TCRbeta CDR3 rearrangement. Productive Simpson clonality was computed per sample as the square root of Simpson's diversity index over productive rearrangements. In TCRdb, the immuneACCESS table is reduced to in-frame sequences with V and J assigned. These tables do not hold every clone; where another copy was compared, an unresolved V gene accounts for under half, and the others remain unexplained. Clone size and V and J calls were adopted from that table, with D and trimming inferred from the DNA. This sample gives about 270,000 clones in total; about four fifths of them show up just once. The ten largest clones capture 2.5% to 3% of the sample.

Each collaborating institution followed its own protocols to collect whole blood in K2EDTA tubes. For TCRbeta analysis, collaborators shipped samples as frozen whole blood, isolated PBMCs, or DNA extracted from either of those sample types. A word on this clone: This receptor's antigen is unknown. Per-base qualities were not stored, and no clone one base away is much larger.

The material sequenced was peripheral blood. The receptor comes from a woman in her fifties or sixties with active or convalescent COVID-19.

CDR3 sequence: CASSERQVYQETQYF. The bases are TGTGCCAGCAGCGAAAGACAGGTCTACCAAGAGACCCAGTACTTC. The chain joins TRBV11-2 to TRBJ2-5; the D gene is perhaps TRBD1, from 6 matching bases. At the junction V is shortened by 5 bases and J by 0 bases, with 13 bases in between. The germline V gene sets CDR1 to SGHAT and CDR2 to FQNNGV. The CDR3 holds 15 amino acids from the cysteine to the phenylalanine. The DNA shown is the 45-base CDR3, in frame from base 1.